The T cell receptor (beta chain) described here comes from a study of T cell changes during pregnancy in multiple sclerosis (dated by TCRdb to about 2019). About the study as a whole: The study examined how the T cell repertoire changed over the course of pregnancy in women with multiple sclerosis.

Notes on this clone: This receptor's antigen is unknown. No base quality information exists; no much larger clone differs at one position.

V is clipped by 5 bases and J by 5 bases, and the sequence between their germline boundaries is 12 bases long. The germline V gene gives CDR1 as MDHEN and CDR2 as SYDVKM. The CDR3 goes from the cysteine to the phenylalanine over 14 residues. The read is trimmed to its CDR3 DNA, 42 bases read in frame from base 1. The library was obtained by the immunoSEQ multiplex PCR assay. This immuneACCESS table, as held by TCRdb, lists in-frame sequences with V and J called but not all clones. Of the missing ones, under half trace to an unresolved V gene in checked studies; the others have no known cause. The sample table shows 40,000 to 60,000 clones, and approximately 94% are seen once. Around 0.34% of the sample is in the top ten clones.

The sample consisted of CD4+ T cells from peripheral blood mononuclear cells, taken in the third trimester of pregnancy. This clonotype was obtained from a female donor with multiple sclerosis, enrolled in a pregnancy study. Here the chain combines TRBV28 and TRBJ1-4, with no confidently assigned D gene. CDR3 protein: CASSAWATNEKLFF. The base sequence is TGTGCCAGCAGTGCCTGGGCCACCAATGAAAAACTGTTTTTT.